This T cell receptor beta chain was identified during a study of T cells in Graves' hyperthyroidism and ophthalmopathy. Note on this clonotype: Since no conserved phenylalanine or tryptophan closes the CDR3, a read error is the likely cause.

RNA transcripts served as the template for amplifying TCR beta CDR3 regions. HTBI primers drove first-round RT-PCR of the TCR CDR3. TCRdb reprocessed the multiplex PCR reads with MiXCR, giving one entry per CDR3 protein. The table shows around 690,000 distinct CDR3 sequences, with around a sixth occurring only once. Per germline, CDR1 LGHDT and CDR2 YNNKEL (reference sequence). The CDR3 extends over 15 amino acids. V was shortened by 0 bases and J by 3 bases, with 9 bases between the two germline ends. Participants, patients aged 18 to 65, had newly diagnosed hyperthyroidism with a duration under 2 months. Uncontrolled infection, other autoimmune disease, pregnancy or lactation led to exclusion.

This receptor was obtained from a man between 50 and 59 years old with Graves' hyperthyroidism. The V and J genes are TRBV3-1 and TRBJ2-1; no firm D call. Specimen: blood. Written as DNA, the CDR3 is TGTGCCAGCAGCCAAGAAAACTTCAACTACAATGAGCAGTTCCTC. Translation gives CASSQENFNYNEQFL.